The source of this T cell receptor (beta chain) is a study of T cell responses to AZD1222 COVID-19 vaccine. Study-wide results and limits: Nearly half of spike-specific TCRs reportedly target variant regions that are unmutated in the B.1.351 and B.1.1.7 variants. Repertoires were obtained only post-peak T cell response. The study found vaccine-associated CD4 TCRs spanning spike, dominant at 160-218 and 743-854. White British people made up most donors, females outnumbered males, and clonal diversity was possibly underestimated.

CDR1 is SGHRS, CDR2 YFSETQ, per germline. Trimming removed 0 bases from V and 7 bases from J; junction bases left unmatched: 3. The CDR3 is 14 residues long. This clone turned up a few times. Its antigen remains unidentified. The repertoire was sequenced with immunoSEQ multiplex PCR; TCRdb's copy has only in-frame clones and lacks some. In the table there are roughly 200,000 clones, approximately 89% of which are singletons. This TCR came from an adult who received the AZD1222 COVID-19 vaccine. This sample comprised peripheral blood, obtained 28 days after the second AZD1222 dose. V usage is TRBV5-1 and J usage is TRBJ1-2, with TRBD1 matching 10 bases. CDR3 bases: TGCGCCAGCAGCTTGGCCGGGACAGGGGCTGGCTACACCTTC. It specifies CASSLAGTGAGYTF.